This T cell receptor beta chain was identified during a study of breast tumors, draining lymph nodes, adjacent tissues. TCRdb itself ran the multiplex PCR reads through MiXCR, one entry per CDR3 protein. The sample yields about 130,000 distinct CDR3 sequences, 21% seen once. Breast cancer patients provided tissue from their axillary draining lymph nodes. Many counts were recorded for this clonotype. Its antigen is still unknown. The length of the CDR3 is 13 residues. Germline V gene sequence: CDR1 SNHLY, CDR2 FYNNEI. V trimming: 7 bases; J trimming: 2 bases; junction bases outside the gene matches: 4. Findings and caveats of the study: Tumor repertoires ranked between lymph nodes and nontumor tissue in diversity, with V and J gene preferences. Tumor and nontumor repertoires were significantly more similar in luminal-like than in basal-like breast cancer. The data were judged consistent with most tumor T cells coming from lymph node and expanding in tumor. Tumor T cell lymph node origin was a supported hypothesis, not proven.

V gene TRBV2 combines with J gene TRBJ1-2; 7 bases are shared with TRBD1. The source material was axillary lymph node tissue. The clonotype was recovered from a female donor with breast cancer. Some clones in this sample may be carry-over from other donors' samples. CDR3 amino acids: CASIIQGNYGYTF. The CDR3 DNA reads TGTGCCAGCATCATACAGGGGAACTATGGCTACACCTTC.